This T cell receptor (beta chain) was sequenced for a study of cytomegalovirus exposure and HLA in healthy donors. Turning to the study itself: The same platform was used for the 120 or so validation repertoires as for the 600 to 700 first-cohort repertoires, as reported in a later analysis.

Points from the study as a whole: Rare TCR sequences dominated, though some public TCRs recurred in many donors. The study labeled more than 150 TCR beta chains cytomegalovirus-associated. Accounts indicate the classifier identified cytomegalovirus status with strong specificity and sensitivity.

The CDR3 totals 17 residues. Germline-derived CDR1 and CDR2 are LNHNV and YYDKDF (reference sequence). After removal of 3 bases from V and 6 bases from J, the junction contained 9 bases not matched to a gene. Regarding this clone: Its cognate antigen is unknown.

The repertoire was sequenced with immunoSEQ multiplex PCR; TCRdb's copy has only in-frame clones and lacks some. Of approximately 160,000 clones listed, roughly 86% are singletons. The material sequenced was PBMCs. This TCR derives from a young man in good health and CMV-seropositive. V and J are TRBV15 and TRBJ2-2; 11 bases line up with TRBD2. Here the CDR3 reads CATSRNPTSGVAGELFF. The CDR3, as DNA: TGTGCCACCAGCAGGAACCCGACTAGCGGGGTCGCCGGGGAGCTGTTTTTT.